This TCR beta chain was sequenced in a study of PD-1 blockade in classical Hodgkin lymphoma. On the study more broadly: The patients were dosed with nivolumab 3 mg/kg, infused intravenously every 2 weeks. Study-wide points: Whatever underlies the repertoire differences (possibly disease activity or prior therapy) remains undefined.

This CDR3 has 20 amino acids. The V segment lost 6 bases and the J segment 5 bases; nucleotides outside the gene matches: 19. Per germline, CDR1 LNHDA and CDR2 SQIVND (reference sequence). As for this clone: As yet, its antigen is unknown.

The protocol was immunoSEQ multiplex PCR, while the TCRdb copy is restricted to in-frame clones and leaves out a portion. The data show 100,000 or so clones, about 89% seen once. In every patient, relapse followed autologous stem cell transplantation, while exposure to brentuximab vedotin differed. Patients reached a best response of complete response, partial response or progressive disease. Sample: peripheral blood mononuclear cells (PBMCs), taken before the second cycle of nivolumab. The chain recombines TRBV19 with TRBJ2-2; 12 positions agree with TRBD2. The sequence came from a human donor with classical Hodgkin lymphoma. CDR3 in DNA: TGTGCCAGTAGGGCCTTCCCCGGGACTAGCGGGTTTAAGGCGACCGGGGAGCTGTTTTTT. Its translation: CASRAFPGTSGFKATGELFF.